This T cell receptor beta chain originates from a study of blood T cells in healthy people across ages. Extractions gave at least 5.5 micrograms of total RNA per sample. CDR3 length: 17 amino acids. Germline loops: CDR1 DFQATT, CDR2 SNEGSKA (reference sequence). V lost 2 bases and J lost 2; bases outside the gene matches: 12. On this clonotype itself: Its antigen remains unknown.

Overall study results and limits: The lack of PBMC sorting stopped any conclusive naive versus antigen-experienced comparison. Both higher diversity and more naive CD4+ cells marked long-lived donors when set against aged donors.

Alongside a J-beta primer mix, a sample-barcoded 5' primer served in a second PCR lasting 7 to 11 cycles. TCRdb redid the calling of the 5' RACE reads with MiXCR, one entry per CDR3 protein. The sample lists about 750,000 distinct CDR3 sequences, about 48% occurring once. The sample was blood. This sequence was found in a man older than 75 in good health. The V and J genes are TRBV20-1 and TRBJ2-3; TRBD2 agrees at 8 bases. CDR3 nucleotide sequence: TGCAGTGCTAGACCCGAGGCGGCGGGAGGTTTCACAGATACGCAGTATTTT. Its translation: CSARPEAAGGFTDTQYF.